The present T cell receptor beta chain was sequenced within a study of vaccination effects on CD4 cells after COVID-19. Overall study: All study participants received two doses of BNT162b2 or mRNA-1273 vaccine.

Measured with immunoSEQ multiplex PCR; TCRdb has only the in-frame clones, and not every one. The sample has more than 30,000 clones; about 70% are singletons. Germline CDR1 reads SEHNR; CDR2 reads FQNEAQ (reference sequence). The CDR3 spans 13 residues. Trimming took 5 bases from V and 4 from J, leaving 12 bases between them. Following culture for around 10 days, CD4+ T cells were isolated. Notes on this clone: What it binds is not known.

The receptor comes from a human donor who received a COVID-19 vaccine. This chain joins TRBV7-9 and TRBJ2-7; no reliable D call. The starting material was CD4+ T cells from PBMCs cultured without peptide, obtained before COVID-19 vaccination. In DNA form, the CDR3 reads TGTGCCAGCAGCCCAAGGACGGTATACGAGCAGTACTTC. Protein product: CASSPRTVYEQYF.